The entry that follows covers one TCR beta chain sequence. The source of the sample is a study of blood T cell repertoires in COVID-19. Study-wide background: COVID-19 samples collected from the United States, Italy and Spain covered acute and convalescent phases. In each case, the material was cDNA or gDNA derived from T cells, B-cell-depleted T cells, or PBMCs.

Participant-given clinical history determined each cohort assignment. Per the original methods: Reference gene primer amplification in the assay estimated nucleated cell counts. Profiling relied on immunoSEQ multiplex PCR, and the TCRdb table lists in-frame clones only, not all of them. The DNA was the basis for D and trimming; V, J and clone size are from that table. Among under 350,000 clones listed, about 86% were seen once. The CDR3 covers 15 residues. The germline V gene encodes CDR1 SGHVS and CDR2 FNYEAQ. The J segment lost 2 bases and the V segment lost 4 bases, leaving 8 bases of the junction unmatched.

The sequenced sample consisted of PBMCs or T cells enriched from blood (not recorded which). The sequence derives from a woman aged 40 to 49 with acute COVID-19. The J gene is TRBJ2-7, the V gene TRBV7-6; 7 bases match TRBD1. CDR3 sequence reads: CASSSYPGTAYEQYF. The CDR3 nucleotides read TGTGCCAGCAGCTCCTACCCCGGGACAGCCTACGAGCAGTACTTC. The full variable domain, its missing parts supplied by reference TRBV7-6 and TRBJ2-7, is GAGVSQSPRYKVTKRGQDVALRCDPISGHVSLYWYRQALGQGPEFLTYFNYEAQQDKSGLPNDRFSAERPEGSISTLTIQRTEQRDSAMYRCASSSYPGTAYEQYFGPGTRLTVT.